This note documents a single T cell receptor beta chain sequence. Its antigen is as yet unknown. The table came from immunoSEQ multiplex PCR; TCRdb's copy has only in-frame clones and leaves some out. The sample holds about 590,000 clones, roughly 96% seen once. The sample comes from a study of shared clonotypes between healthy human individuals. Overall study results and limits: Tissue TCR repertoires likely differ from these blood-only repertoires. In general, naive subsets displayed greater estimated richness than memory subsets did.

Naive CD8 cells were CD45RO-negative, positively selected for CCR7, excluding terminally differentiated effector memory CD45RA+ cells. This TCR came from a woman between 25 and 40 years old in good health. Material for sequencing was naive CD8+ T cells sorted from blood.

CDR3 protein: CASWTGGTGELFF. The CDR3 region has the DNA TGTGCCAGCTGGACCGGAGGCACCGGGGAGCTGTTTTTT. This rearrangement joins TRBV5-4 to TRBJ2-2, with a possible D match to TRBD2 (5 bases). V lost 7 bases and J lost 4, with 11 bases in between. Germline-derived CDR1 and CDR2 are SGHNT and YYREEE (reference sequence). The CDR3 is made up of 13 amino acids.